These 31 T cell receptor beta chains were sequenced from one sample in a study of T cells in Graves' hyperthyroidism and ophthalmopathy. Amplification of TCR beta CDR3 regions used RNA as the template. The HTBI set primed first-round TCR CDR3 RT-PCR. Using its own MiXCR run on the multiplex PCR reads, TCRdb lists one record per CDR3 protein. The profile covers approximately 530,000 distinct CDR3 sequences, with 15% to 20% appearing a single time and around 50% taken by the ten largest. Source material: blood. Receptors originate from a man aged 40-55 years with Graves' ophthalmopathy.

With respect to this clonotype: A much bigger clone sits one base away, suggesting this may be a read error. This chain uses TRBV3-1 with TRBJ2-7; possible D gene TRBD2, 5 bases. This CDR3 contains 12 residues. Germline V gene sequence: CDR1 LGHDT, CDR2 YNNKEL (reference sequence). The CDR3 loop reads CASSQTDYGQYF. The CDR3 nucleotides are TGTGCCAGCAGCCAAACAGACTACGGGCAGTACTTC.

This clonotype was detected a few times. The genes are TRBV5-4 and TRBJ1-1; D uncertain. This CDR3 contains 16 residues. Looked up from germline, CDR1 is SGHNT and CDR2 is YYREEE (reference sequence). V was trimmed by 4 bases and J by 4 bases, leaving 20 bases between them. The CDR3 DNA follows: TGTGCCAGCAGCCCCGAGGCGCCGGCCTTGGGCACTGAAGCTTTCTTT. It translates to CASSPEAPALGTEAFF.

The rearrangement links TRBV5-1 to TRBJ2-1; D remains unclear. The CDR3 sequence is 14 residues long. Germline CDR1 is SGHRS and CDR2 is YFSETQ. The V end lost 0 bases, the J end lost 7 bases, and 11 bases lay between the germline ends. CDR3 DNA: TGCGCCAGCAGCTTGGGACCTCCACGGAATGAGCAGTTCTTC. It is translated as CASSLGPPRNEQFF.

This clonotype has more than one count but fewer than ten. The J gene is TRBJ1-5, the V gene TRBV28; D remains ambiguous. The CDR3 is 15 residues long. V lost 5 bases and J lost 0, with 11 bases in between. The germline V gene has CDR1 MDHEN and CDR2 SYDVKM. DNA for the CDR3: TGTGCCAGCAGTCCCCCGTGGGATAGCAATCAGCCCCAGCATTTT. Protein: CASSPPWDSNQPQHF.

CDR3 amino acids: CASSPYSSGGKETQFF. DNA for the CDR3: TGTGCCAGCAGCCCCTACTCTAGCGGGGGGAAAGAGACCCAGTTCTTC. The chain recombines TRBV3-1 with TRBJ2-5, with 11 bases fitting TRBD2. The end of the DNA fits TRBJ2-1 better, so the J call may be wrong. The V gene's germline CDR1 is LGHDT and CDR2 YNNKEL (reference sequence). The CDR3 consists of 16 residues.

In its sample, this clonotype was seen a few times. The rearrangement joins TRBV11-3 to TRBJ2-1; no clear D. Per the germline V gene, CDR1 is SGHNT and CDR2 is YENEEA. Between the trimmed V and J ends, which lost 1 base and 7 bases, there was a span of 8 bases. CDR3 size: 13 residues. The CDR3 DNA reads TGTGCCAGCAGCTTAGGGTTATGGAATGAGCAGTTCTTC. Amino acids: CASSLGLWNEQFF.

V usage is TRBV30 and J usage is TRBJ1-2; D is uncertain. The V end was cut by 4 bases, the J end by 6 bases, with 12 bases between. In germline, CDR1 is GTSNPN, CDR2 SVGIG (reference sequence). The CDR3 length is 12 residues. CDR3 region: CAWTLLGHGYTF. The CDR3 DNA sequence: TGTGCCTGGACGCTCCTCGGGCATGGCTACACCTTC.

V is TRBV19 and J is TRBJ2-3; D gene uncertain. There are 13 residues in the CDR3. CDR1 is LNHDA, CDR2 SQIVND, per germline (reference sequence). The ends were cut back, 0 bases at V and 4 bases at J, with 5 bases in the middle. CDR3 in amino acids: CASSIDAADTQYF. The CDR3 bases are TGTGCCAGTAGTATAGACGCGGCAGATACGCAGTATTTT.

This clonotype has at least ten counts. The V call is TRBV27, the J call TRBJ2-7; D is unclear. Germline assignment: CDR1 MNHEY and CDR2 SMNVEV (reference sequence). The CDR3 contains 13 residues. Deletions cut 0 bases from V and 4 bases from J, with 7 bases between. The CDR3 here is CASSLSGWYEQYF. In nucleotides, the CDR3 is TGTGCCAGCAGTTTATCTGGGTGGTACGAGCAGTACTTC.

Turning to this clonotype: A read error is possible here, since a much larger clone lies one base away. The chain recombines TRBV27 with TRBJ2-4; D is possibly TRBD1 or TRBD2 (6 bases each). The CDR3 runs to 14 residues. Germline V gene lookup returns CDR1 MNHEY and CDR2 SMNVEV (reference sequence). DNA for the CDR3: TGTGTCAGCAGTTGGGGCCAGGGGAGGTACATTCAGTACTTC. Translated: CVSSWGQGRYIQYF.

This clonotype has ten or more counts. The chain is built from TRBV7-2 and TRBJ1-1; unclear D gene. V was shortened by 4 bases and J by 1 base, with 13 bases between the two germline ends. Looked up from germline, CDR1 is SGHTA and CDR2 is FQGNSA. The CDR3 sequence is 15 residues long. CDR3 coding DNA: TGTGCCAGCAGCTCCCCGGAACGGCCGAACACTGAAGCTTTCTTT. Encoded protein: CASSSPERPNTEAFF.

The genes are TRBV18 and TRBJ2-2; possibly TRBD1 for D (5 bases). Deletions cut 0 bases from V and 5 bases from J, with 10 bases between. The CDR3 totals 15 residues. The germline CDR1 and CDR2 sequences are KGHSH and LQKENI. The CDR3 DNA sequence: TGTGCCAGCTCACCACCGTCGAAGGGGACCGGGGAGCTGTTTTTT. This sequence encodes CASSPPSKGTGELFF.

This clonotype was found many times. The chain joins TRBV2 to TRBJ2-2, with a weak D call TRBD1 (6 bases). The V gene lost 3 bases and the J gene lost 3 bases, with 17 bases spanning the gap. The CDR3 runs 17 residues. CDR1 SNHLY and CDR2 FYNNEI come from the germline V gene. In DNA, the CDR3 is TGTGCCAGCAGTGATAGAGGACAGAAGAGTCACACCGGGGAGCTGTTTTTT. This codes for CASSDRGQKSHTGELFF.

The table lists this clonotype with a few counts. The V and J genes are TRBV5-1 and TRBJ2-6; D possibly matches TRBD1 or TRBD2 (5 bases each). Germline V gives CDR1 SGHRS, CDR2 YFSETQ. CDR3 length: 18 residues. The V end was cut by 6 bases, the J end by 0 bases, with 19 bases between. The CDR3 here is CASTGASPRASGANVLTF. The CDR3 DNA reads TGCGCCAGCACCGGGGCCTCCCCGAGGGCCTCTGGGGCCAACGTCCTGACTTTC.

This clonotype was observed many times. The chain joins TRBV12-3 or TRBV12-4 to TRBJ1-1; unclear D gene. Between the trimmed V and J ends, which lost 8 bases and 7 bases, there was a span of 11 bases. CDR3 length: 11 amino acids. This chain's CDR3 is CASHLGSEAFF. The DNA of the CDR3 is TGTGCCAGCCACCTTGGCAGTGAAGCTTTCTTT.

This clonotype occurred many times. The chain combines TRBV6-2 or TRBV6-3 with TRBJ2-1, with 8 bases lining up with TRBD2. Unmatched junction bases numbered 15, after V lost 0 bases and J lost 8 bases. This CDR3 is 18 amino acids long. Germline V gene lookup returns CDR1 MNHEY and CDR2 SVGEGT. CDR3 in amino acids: CASSYSPALAAKEDEQFF. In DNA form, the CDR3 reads TGTGCCAGCAGTTACTCGCCGGCACTAGCGGCAAAGGAGGATGAGCAGTTCTTC.

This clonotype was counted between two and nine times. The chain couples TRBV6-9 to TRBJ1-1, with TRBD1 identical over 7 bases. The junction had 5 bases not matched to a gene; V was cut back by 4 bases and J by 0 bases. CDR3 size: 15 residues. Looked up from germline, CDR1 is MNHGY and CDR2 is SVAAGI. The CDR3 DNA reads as TGTGCCAGCAGTTCGACAGGGCTCATGAACACTGAAGCTTTCTTT. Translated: CASSSTGLMNTEAFF.

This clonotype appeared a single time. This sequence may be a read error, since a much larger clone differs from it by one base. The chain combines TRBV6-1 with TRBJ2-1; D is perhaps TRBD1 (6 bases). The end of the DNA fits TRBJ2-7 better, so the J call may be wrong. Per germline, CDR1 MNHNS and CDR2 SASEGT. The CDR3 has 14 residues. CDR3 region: CASKVQGQYNEQYF. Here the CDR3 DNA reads TGTGCCAGCAAGGTGCAGGGGCAGTACAATGAGCAGTACTTC.

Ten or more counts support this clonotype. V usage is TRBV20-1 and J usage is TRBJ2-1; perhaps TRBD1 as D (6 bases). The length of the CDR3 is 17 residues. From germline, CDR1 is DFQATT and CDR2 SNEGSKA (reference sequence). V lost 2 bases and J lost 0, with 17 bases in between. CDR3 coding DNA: TGCAGTGCTAGACACTCGGGACACCATAGCTCCTACAATGAGCAGTTCTTC. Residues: CSARHSGHHSSYNEQFF.

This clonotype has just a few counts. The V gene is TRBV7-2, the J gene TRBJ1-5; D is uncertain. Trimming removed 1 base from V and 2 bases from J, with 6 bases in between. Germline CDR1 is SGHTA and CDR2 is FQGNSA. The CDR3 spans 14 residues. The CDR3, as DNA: TGTGCCAGCAGCTTAGTCTCCGGCAATCAGCCCCAGCATTTT. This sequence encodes CASSLVSGNQPQHF.

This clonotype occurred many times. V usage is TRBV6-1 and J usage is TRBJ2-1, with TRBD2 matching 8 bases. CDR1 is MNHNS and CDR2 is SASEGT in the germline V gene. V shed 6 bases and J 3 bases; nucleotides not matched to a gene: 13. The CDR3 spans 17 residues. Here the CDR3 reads CASSLILSGGSYNEQFF. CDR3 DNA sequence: TGTGCCAGCAGCCTAATTCTCAGCGGGGGAAGCTACAATGAGCAGTTCTTC.

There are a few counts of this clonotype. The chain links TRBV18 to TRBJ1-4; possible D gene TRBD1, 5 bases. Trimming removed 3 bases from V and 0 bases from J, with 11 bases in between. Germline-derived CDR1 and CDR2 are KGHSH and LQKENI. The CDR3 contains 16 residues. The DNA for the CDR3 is TGTGCCAGCTCACCGCTACCGGGACCAACTAATGAAAAACTGTTTTTT. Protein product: CASSPLPGPTNEKLFF. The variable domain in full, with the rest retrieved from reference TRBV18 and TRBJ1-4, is NAGVMQNPRHLVRRRGQEARLRCSPMKGHSHVYWYRQLPEEGLKFMVYLQKENIIDESGMPKERFSAEFPKEGPSILRIQQVVRGDSAAYFCASSPLPGPTNEKLFFGSGTQLSVL.

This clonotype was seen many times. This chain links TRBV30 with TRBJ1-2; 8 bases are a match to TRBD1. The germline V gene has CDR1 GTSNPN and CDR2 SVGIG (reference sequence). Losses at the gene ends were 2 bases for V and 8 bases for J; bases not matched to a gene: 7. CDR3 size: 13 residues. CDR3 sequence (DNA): TGTGCCTGGAGTCCACTCGGGACAGGCGGCTACACCTTC. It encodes CAWSPLGTGGYTF.

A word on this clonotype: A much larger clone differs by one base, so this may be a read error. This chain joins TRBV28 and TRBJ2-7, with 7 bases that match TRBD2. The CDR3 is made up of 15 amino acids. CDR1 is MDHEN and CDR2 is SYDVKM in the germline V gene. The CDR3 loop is CASLPVGGRDYEQCF. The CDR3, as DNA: TGTGCCAGTCTTCCCGTGGGGGGACGGGACTACGAGCAGTGCTTC.

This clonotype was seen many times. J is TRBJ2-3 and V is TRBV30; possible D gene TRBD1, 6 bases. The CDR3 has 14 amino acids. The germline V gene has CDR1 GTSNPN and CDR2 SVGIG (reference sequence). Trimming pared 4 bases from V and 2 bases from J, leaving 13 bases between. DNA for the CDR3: TGTGCCTGGAAAGGGACACCAATCACAGATACGCAGTATTTT. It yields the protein CAWKGTPITDTQYF.

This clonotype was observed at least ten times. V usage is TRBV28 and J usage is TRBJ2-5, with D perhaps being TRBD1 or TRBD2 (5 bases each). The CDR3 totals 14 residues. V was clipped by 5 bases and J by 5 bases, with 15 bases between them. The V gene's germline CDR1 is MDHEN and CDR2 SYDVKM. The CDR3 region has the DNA TGTGCCAGCAGTCGAGGGGCGCAACCTGAGACCCAGTACTTC. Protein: CASSRGAQPETQYF.

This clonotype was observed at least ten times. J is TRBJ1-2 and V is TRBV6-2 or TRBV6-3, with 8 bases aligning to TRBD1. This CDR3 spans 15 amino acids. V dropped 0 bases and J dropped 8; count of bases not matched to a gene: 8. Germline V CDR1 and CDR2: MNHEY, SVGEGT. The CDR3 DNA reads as TGTGCCAGCAGTTACTCGGTCCGACAGGGGAACGGCTACACCTTC. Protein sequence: CASSYSVRQGNGYTF.

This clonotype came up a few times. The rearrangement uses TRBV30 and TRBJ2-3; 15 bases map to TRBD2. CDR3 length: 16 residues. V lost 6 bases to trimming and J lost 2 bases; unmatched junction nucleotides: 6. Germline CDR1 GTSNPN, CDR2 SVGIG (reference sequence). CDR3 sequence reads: CACGGTSGRSTDTQYF. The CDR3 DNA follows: TGTGCCTGCGGCGGGACTAGCGGGAGGTCCACAGATACGCAGTATTTT.

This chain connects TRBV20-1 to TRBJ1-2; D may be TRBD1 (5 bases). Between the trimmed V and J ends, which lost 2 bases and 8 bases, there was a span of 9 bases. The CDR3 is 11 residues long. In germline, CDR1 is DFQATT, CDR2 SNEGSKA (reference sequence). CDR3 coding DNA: TGCAGTGCTAGATTGGGGGACGGCTACACCTTC. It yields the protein CSARLGDGYTF.

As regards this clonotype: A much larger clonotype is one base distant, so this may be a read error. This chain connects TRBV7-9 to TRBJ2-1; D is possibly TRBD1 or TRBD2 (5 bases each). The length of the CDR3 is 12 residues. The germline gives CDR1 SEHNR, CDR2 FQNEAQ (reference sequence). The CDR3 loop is CAAMGVTNEQSF. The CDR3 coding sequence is TGTGCCGCAATGGGGGTTACCAATGAGCAGTCCTTC.

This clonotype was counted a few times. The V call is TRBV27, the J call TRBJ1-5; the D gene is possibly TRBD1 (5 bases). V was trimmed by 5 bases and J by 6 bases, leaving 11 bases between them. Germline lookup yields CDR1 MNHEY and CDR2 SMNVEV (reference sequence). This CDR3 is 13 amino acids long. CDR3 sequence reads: CASSVAGTQPQHF. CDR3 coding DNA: TGTGCCAGCAGTGTAGCAGGGACTCAGCCCCAGCATTTT.